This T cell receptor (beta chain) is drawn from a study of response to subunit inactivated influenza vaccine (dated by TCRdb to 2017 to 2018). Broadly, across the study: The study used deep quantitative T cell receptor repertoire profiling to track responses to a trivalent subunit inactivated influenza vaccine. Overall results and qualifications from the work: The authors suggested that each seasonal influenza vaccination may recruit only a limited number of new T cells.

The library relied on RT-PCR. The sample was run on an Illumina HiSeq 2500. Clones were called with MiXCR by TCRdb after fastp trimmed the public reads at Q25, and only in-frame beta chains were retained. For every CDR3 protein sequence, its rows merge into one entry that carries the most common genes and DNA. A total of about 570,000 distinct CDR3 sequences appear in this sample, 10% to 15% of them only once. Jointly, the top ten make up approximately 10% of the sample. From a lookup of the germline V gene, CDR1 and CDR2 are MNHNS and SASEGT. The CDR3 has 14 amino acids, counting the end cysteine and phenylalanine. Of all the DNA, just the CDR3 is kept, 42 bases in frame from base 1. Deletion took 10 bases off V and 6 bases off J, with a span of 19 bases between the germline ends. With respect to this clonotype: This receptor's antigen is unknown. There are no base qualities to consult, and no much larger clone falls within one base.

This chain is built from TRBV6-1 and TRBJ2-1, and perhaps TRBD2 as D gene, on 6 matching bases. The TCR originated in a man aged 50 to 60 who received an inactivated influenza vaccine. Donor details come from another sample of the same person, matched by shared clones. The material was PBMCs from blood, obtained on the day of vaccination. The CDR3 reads CATRIGSGSNEQFF. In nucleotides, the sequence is TGTGCCACGCGAATCGGTAGCGGAAGCAATGAGCAGTTCTTC.